This TCR beta chain originates from a study of T cells after yellow fever vaccination. Study-wide background: Each low-cell-number fraction was prepared by means of SMART-Seq v4 Ultra Low Input.

Study-wide points: Reappearance after the booster was seen for most primary-vaccination clones, at about 95% CD4 and 85% to 90% CD8.

Trimming removed 7 bases from V and 6 bases from J, with 18 bases in between. Germline V gene data show CDR1 as SGHAT and CDR2 as FQNNGV. CDR3 length equals 15 residues. This clonotype was detected a few times. Its target is not known. Making TCR cDNA involved 5'RACE template switching, which added UMIs and a universal primer site. Each CDR3 protein is one row after TCRdb ran MiXCR on the 5' RACE reads. Of a few hundred thousand distinct CDR3 sequences listed, roughly 3.9% are singletons. This material consisted of PBMCs, taken 5 days after the yellow fever booster vaccination. The TCR was taken from a young man who received the YFV17D yellow fever vaccine. The J gene is TRBJ2-2, the V gene TRBV11-2, with D possibly matching TRBD2 (7 bases). This CDR3 is CASTLGGALAGELFF. For the CDR3, the DNA is TGTGCCAGCACCTTGGGGGGGGCGCTAGCCGGGGAGCTGTTTTTT.